A selection of T cell receptor beta chains follows, all from one sample in a study of identical twins. Each CDR3 protein gets one entry after TCRdb re-called the 5' RACE reads with MiXCR. The sample consists of 420,000 or so distinct CDR3 sequences, 18% of them appearing once. Sequencing input: naive T cells sorted from blood. The source of these receptors is a man aged 50 to 60 in good health. The CDR3 runs from the conserved cysteine through the conserved F or W. The D gene is left open where the match is weak. Clone size, where shown, is once, few, many, or a class for clones that have expanded.

d_gene,j_gene,v_gene,abundance,CDR3aa,CDR3nt
NA,TRBJ2-5,TRBV2,NA,CASSVSTGTRF,TGTGCCAGCAGCGTCTCTACCGGGACAAGATTC
TRBD1,TRBJ2-7,TRBV15,NA,CATSRSNLGTASTYEQYF,TGTGCCACCAGCAGATCAAACCTAGGGACAGCGTCCACCTACGAGCAGTACTTC
NA,TRBJ2-7,TRBV7-3,NA,CASSLMAGSYEQYF,TGTGCCAGCAGCTTAATGGCCGGCTCCTACGAGCAGTACTTC
NA,TRBJ2-2,TRBV5-1,NA,CASSLATLTGGELFF,TGCGCCAGCAGCTTGGCCACCCTTACCGGCGGGGAGCTGTTTTTT
NA,TRBJ2-3,TRBV7-9,NA,CANIGGGDTDTQYF,TGTGCCAACATAGGAGGAGGGGACACAGATACGCAGTATTTT
TRBD1,TRBJ1-5,TRBV6-1,few,CASSRRGQGQPQHF,TGTGCCAGCAGTCGTAGGGGGCAGGGGCAGCCCCAGCATTTT
NA,TRBJ1-6,TRBV4-3,many,CASSQVVQGQDSPLHF,TGCGCCAGCAGCCAAGTGGTCCAGGGCCAGGATTCACCCCTCCACTTT
TRBD1,TRBJ2-7,TRBV5-1,few,CASSYRQGPSYEQYF,TGCGCCAGCAGCTACAGACAGGGGCCATCCTACGAGCAGTACTTC
NA,TRBJ1-5,TRBV9,few,CASSVGPGNQPQHF,TGTGCCAGCAGCGTAGGCCCGGGCAATCAGCCCCAGCATTTT
TRBD2,TRBJ2-1,TRBV12-5,few,CASGPAGGQYNEQFF,TGTGCTAGTGGTCCAGCGGGGGGGCAATACAATGAGCAGTTCTTC
NA,TRBJ2-3,TRBV27,many,CASSFIVGVGTDTQYF,TGTGCCAGCAGTTTTATCGTCGGGGTCGGCACAGATACGCAGTATTTT
NA,TRBJ1-5,TRBV6-6,many,CASSPQGNQPQHF,TGTGCCAGCAGTCCCCAAGGCAACCAGCCCCAGCATTTT
NA,TRBJ2-5,TRBV20-1,many,CSGWQETQYF,TGCAGTGGCTGGCAAGAGACCCAGTACTTC
NA,TRBJ2-7,TRBV11-2,few,CASSYSRNGEQYF,TGTGCCAGCAGTTACTCCCGCAATGGCGAGCAGTACTTC
TRBD2,TRBJ2-3,TRBV11-2,many,CASSRDYSTDTQYF,TGTGCCAGCAGCCGGGACTACAGCACAGATACGCAGTATTTT
TRBD1,TRBJ2-5,TRBV12-3/TRBV12-4,few,CASGTAYQETQYF,TGTGCCAGCGGGACAGCGTACCAAGAGACCCAGTACTTC
NA,TRBJ2-3,TRBV6-2/TRBV6-3,few,CASSYSGREADTQYF,TGTGCCAGCAGTTACTCGGGCAGGGAGGCAGATACGCAGTATTTT
NA,TRBJ2-7,TRBV29-1,NA,CSVVPTVSYEQYF,TGCAGCGTTGTACCGACAGTCTCCTACGAGCAGTACTTC
TRBD1,TRBJ1-4,TRBV4-3,few,CASSQTGARNEKLFF,TGCGCCAGCAGCCAGACAGGGGCCCGGAATGAAAAACTGTTTTTT
TRBD2,TRBJ2-1,TRBV20-1,NA,CSVAGTRVIQFF,TGCAGTGTTGCCGGGACTAGAGTAATCCAGTTCTTC
NA,TRBJ1-2,TRBV5-1,NA,CASSFGQGVDYGYTF,TGCGCCAGCAGCTTTGGTCAGGGAGTTGACTATGGCTACACCTTC
NA,TRBJ2-4,TRBV20-1,NA,CSARDLGWTKNIQYF,TGCAGTGCTAGAGATCTGGGATGGACCAAAAACATTCAGTACTTC
NA,TRBJ2-6,TRBV20-1,NA,CSATSPGANVLTF,TGCAGTGCTACTAGTCCTGGGGCCAACGTCCTGACTTTC
NA,TRBJ1-3,TRBV4-2,NA,CASSQVPPTAGNTIYF,TGTGCCAGCAGCCAAGTTCCTCCTACGGCAGGAAACACCATATATTTT
NA,TRBJ2-7,TRBV7-8,many,CASSLGGGAAYEQYF,TGTGCCAGCAGCTTAGGTGGGGGGGCCGCCTACGAGCAGTACTTC
TRBD2,TRBJ2-1,TRBV5-5,NA,CASTSLAGWGQNEQFF,TGTGCCAGCACCTCCCTAGCGGGCTGGGGTCAGAATGAGCAGTTCTTC
NA,TRBJ1-5,TRBV20-1,NA,CSARVGPGLNQPQHF,TGCAGTGCTAGAGTAGGGCCAGGCCTCAATCAGCCCCAGCATTTT
NA,TRBJ2-3,TRBV18,NA,CASSTGTPDTQYF,TGTGCCAGCTCAACGGGGACACCAGATACGCAGTATTTT
NA,TRBJ1-2,TRBV6-1,many,CASSDPTGSYGYTF,TGTGCCAGCAGTGATCCTACAGGATCCTATGGCTACACCTTC
NA,TRBJ2-2,TRBV5-6,few,CASSWFEGESNTGELFF,TGTGCCAGCAGCTGGTTCGAAGGGGAATCGAACACCGGGGAGCTGTTTTTT
NA,TRBJ2-7,TRBV6-1,NA,CASSRTGNYIYEQYF,TGTGCCAGCAGCCGCACAGGGAACTATATCTACGAGCAGTACTTC
TRBD2,TRBJ2-7,TRBV12-3/TRBV12-4,NA,CASSPRLAGVDEQYF,TGTGCCAGCAGTCCCCGACTAGCGGGAGTGGACGAGCAGTACTTC
NA,TRBJ2-5,TRBV20-1,many,CSASGTRRETQYF,TGCAGTGCTAGCGGGACCCGGAGGGAGACCCAGTACTTC
TRBD2,TRBJ2-5,TRBV29-1,NA,CSVVYWRENLETQYF,TGCAGCGTTGTGTATTGGCGGGAGAACTTGGAGACCCAGTACTTC
TRBD1,TRBJ2-7,TRBV7-2,few,CASSLRDSARYEQYF,TGTGCCAGCAGCCTCCGGGACAGTGCCCGCTACGAGCAGTACTTC
NA,TRBJ2-5,TRBV24-1,few,CATSVPFGETQYF,TGTGCCACCAGTGTCCCATTTGGGGAGACCCAGTACTTC
NA,TRBJ1-6,TRBV4-3,NA,CASSRAGANSPLHF,TGCGCCAGCAGCCGCGCCGGGGCGAATTCACCCCTCCACTTT
NA,TRBJ2-7,TRBV4-3,NA,CASSQDISAENYEQYF,TGCGCCAGCAGCCAAGATATTAGCGCAGAAAACTACGAGCAGTACTTC
TRBD2,TRBJ2-5,TRBV20-1,few,CSASGTRGETQYF,TGCAGTGCTTCGGGGACTAGAGGAGAGACCCAGTACTTC
TRBD1,TRBJ2-5,TRBV4-3,NA,CASSQDYGTAQETQYF,TGCGCCAGCAGCCAAGATTATGGGACAGCTCAAGAGACCCAGTACTTC
NA,TRBJ2-1,TRBV18,NA,CASSADRYNEQFF,TGTGCCAGCTCAGCGGACCGCTACAATGAGCAGTTCTTC
TRBD1,TRBJ1-2,TRBV20-1,NA,CSARAGYRDRIHGYTF,TGCAGTGCTAGAGCGGGATACCGGGACAGGATTCATGGCTACACCTTC
NA,TRBJ2-5,TRBV28,NA,CASSLVPGGPETQYF,TGTGCCAGCAGTTTAGTCCCCGGGGGCCCGGAGACCCAGTACTTC
NA,TRBJ1-1,TRBV6-2/TRBV6-3,NA,CASSYLRESTEAFF,TGTGCCAGCAGTTACCTCAGGGAGAGCACTGAAGCTTTCTTT
TRBD2,TRBJ2-7,TRBV6-2/TRBV6-3,few,CASSYRFGGRDEQYF,TGTGCCAGCAGTTACCGTTTTGGCGGGAGGGACGAGCAGTACTTC